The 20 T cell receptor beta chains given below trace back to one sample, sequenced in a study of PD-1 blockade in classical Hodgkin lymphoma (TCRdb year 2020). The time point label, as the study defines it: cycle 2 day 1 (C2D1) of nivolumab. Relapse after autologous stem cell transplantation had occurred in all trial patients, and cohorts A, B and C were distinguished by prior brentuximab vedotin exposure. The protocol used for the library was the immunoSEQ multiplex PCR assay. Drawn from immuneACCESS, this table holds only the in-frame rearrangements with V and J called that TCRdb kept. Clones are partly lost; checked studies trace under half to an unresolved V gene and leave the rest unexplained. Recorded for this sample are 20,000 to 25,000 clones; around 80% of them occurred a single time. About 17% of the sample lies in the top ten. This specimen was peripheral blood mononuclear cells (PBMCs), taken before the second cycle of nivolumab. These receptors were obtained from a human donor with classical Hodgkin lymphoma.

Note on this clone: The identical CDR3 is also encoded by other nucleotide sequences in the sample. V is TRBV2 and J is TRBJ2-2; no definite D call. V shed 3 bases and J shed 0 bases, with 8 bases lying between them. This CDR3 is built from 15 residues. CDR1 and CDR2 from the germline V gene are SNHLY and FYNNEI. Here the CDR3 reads CASSDSGANTGELFF. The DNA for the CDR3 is TGTGCCAGCAGTGATTCAGGCGCGAACACCGGGGAGCTGTTTTTT.

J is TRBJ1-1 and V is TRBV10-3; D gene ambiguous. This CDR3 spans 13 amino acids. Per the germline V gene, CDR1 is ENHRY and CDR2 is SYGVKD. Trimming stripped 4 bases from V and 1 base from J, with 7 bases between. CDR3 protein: CAISVRQNTEAFF. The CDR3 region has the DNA TGTGCCATCAGTGTTCGGCAGAACACTGAAGCTTTCTTT.

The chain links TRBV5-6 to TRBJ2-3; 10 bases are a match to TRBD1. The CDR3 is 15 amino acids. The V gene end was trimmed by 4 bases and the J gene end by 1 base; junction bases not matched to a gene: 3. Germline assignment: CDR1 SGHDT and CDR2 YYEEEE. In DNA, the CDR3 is TGTGCCAGCAGCGTGGGGACAGGGGGCACAGATACGCAGTATTTT. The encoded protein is CASSVGTGGTDTQYF.

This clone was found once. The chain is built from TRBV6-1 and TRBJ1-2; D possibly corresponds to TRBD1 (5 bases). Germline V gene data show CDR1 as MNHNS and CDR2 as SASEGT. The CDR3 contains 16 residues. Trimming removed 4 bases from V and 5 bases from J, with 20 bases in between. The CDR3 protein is CASSGGSGAGRYGYTF. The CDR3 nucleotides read TGTGCCAGCAGTGGGGGTTCCGGGGCCGGCCGGTATGGCTACACCTTC.

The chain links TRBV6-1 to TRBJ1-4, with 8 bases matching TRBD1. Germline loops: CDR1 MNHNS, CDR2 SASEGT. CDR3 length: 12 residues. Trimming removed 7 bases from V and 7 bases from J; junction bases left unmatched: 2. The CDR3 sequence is CASTQGAEKLFF. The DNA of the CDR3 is TGTGCCAGCACCCAGGGGGCTGAAAAACTGTTTTTT.

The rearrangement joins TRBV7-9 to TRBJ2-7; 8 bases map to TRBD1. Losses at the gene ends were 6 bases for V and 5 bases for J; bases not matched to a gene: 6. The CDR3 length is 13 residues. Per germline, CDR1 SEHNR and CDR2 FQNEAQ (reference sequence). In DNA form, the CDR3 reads TGTGCCAGCAGAACGACAGGGGTCCACGAGCAGTACTTC. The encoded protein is CASRTTGVHEQYF.

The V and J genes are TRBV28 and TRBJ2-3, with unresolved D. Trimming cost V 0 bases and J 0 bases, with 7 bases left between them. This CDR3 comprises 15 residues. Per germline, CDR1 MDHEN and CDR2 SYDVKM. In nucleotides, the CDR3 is TGTGCCAGCAGTTTATGGCCCGAGAGCACAGATACGCAGTATTTT. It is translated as CASSLWPESTDTQYF.

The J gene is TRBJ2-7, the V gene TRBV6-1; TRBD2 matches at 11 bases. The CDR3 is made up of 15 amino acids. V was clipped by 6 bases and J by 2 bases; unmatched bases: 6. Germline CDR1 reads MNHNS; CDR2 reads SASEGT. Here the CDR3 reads CASRLGLAEPYEQYF. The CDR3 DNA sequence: TGTGCCAGCAGGCTGGGACTAGCGGAACCCTACGAGCAGTACTTC.

The CDR3 DNA is TGTGCCAGCTCAACTAAACAGGAGTACCAAGAGACCCAGTACTTC. Translated, it gives CASSTKQEYQETQYF. The V gene is TRBV18, the J gene TRBJ2-5; D perhaps matches TRBD1 (5 bases). The V and J ends lost 5 bases and 0 bases respectively, with 13 bases between them. CDR3 length equals 15 residues. Germline V lookup: CDR1 KGHSH, CDR2 LQKENI.

The CDR3 is CASSTRQGGEQYF. The CDR3 nucleotides read TGTGCCAGCAGTACCAGACAGGGCGGCGAGCAGTACTTC. This rearrangement joins TRBV6-1 to TRBJ2-7; TRBD1 matches at 7 bases. In germline, CDR1 is MNHNS, CDR2 SASEGT. The CDR3 totals 13 residues. V gave up 5 bases and J gave up 6 bases; unmatched junction bases: 7.

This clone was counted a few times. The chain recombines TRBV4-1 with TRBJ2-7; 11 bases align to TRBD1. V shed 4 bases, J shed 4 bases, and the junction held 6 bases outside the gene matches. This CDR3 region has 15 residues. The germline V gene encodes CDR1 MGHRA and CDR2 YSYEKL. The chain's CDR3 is CASSLGQGAPYEQYF. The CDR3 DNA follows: TGCGCCAGCAGCCTAGGACAGGGGGCTCCTTACGAGCAGTACTTC.

CDR3 DNA: TGTGCCAGCAGTGGGGACAGGGGGGCCTACGAGCAGTACTTC. This sequence encodes CASSGDRGAYEQYF. The chain employs TRBV2 and TRBJ2-7; 11 bases map to TRBD1. Losses at the gene ends were 4 bases for V and 2 bases for J; bases not matched to a gene: 1. Germline assignment: CDR1 SNHLY and CDR2 FYNNEI. The CDR3 totals 14 residues. Variable domain in full (rest from reference TRBV2 and TRBJ2-7): EPEVTQTPSHQVTQMGQEVILRCVPISNHLYFYWYRQILGQKVEFLVSFYNNEISEKSEIFDDQFSVERPDGSNFTLKIRSTKLEDSAMYFCASSGDRGAYEQYFGPGTRLTVT.

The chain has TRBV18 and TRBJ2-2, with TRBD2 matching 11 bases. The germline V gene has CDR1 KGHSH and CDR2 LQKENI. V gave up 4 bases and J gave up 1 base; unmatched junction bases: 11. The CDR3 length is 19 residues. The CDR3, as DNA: TGTGCCAGCTCACGCCAACAGCCCGGGACTAGCGGGAACACCGGGGAGCTGTTTTTT. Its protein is CASSRQQPGTSGNTGELFF.

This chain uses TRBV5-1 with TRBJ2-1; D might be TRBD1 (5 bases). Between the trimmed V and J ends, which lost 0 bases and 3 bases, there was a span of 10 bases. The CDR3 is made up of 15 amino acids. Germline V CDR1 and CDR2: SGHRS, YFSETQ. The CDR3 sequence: CASSLVRGIYNEQFF. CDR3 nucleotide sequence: TGCGCCAGCAGCTTGGTAAGGGGTATCTACAATGAGCAGTTCTTC.

The CDR3 reads CASSSTQGALYEQYF. In DNA, the CDR3 is TGTGCCAGCAGCTCAACACAGGGGGCACTCTACGAGCAGTACTTC. The chain recombines TRBV11-2 with TRBJ2-7; TRBD1 agrees at 9 bases. This CDR3 is built from 15 residues. The junction had 7 bases not matched to a gene; V was cut back by 4 bases and J by 3 bases. The V gene's germline CDR1 is SGHAT and CDR2 FQNNGV.

The DNA of the CDR3 is TGTGCCAGCGGGGTGCGGGGCGGGGAGCTGTTTTTT. This sequence encodes CASGVRGGELFF. The chain uses TRBV27 and TRBJ2-2, with D tentatively TRBD2 (6 bases). With 8 bases removed from V and 7 bases from J, the gap between germline ends came to 11 bases. The CDR3 is 12 amino acids. Per the germline V gene, CDR1 is MNHEY and CDR2 is SMNVEV (reference sequence).

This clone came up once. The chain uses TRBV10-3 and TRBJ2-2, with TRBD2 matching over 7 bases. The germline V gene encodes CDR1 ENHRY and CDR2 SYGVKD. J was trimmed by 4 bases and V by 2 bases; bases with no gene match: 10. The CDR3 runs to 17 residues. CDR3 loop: CAISEEGGGSFTGELFF. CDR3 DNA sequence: TGTGCCATCAGTGAGGAGGGAGGCGGGAGTTTCACCGGGGAGCTGTTTTTT.

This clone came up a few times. In DNA, the CDR3 is TGTGCCAGCAGGGTGCGCACAGATACGCAGTATTTT. It specifies CASRVRTDTQYF. V and J are TRBV2 and TRBJ2-3, with no clear D. This CDR3 is 12 amino acids long. Germline V gene lookup returns CDR1 SNHLY and CDR2 FYNNEI. The V end lost 6 bases, the J end lost 1 base, and 5 bases lay between the germline ends.

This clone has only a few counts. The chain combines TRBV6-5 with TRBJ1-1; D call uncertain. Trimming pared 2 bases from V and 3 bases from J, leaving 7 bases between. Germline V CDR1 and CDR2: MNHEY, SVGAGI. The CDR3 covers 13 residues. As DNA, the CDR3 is TGTGCCAGCAGTTACGGAGCAGACACTGAAGCTTTCTTT. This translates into CASSYGADTEAFF.

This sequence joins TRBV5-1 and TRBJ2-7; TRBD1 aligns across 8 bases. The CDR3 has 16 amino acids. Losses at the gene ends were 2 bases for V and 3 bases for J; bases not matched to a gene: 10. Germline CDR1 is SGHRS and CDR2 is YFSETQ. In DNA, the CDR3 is TGCGCCAGCAGCTTTGGAGGGGCCGGACAGGGCTACGAGCAGTACTTC. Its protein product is CASSFGGAGQGYEQYF.